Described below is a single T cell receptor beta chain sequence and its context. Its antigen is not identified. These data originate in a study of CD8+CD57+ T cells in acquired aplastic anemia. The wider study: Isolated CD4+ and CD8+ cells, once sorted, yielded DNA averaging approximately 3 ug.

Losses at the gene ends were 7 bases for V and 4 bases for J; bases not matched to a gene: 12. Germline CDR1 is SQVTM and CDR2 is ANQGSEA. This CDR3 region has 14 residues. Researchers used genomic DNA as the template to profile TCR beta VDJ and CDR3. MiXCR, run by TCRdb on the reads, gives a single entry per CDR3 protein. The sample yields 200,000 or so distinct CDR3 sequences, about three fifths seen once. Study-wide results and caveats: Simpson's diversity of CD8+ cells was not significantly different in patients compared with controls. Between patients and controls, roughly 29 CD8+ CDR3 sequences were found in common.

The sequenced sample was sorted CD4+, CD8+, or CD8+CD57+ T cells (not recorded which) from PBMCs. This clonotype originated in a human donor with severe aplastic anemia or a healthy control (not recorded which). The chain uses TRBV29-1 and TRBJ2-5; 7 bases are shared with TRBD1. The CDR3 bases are TGCAGCGCCGTTCTGGGCAGGGGGTCAGAGACCCAGTACTTC. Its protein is CSAVLGRGSETQYF. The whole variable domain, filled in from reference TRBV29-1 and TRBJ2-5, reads SAVISQKPSRDICQRGTSLTIQCQVDSQVTMMFWYRQQPGQSLTLIATANQGSEATYESGFVIDKFPISRPNLTFSTLTVSNMSPEDSSIYLCSAVLGRGSETQYFGPGTRLLVL.